The entry that follows covers one T cell receptor (beta chain) sequence. This record belongs to a study of blood T cell repertoires in COVID-19. The overall study: Samples taken during acute and convalescent COVID-19 were collected in the United States, Italy and Spain. T cells, B-cell-depleted T cells, or PBMCs provided the cDNA or gDNA that served as material.

CDR1 MDHEN and CDR2 SYDVKM come from the germline V gene. This CDR3 comprises 14 residues. V gave up 3 bases and J gave up 5 bases, with 10 bases separating them. Under the authors' procedure: By means of reference gene primer amplification, nucleated cell counts were estimated. TCRdb keeps only in-frame clones here, not all; method: immunoSEQ multiplex PCR. V and J calls and clone size come straight from that table; D and trimming were deduced from the DNA. The sample shows approximately 170,000 clones, around four fifths of them seen only once. The sample consisted of peripheral blood. V is TRBV28 and J is TRBJ1-4; D gene uncertain. The clonotype originates from a man between 65 and 85 years old who had recovered from COVID-19. CDR3 bases: TGTGCCAGCAGTTTTCGACTATGGAATGAAAAACTGTTTTTT. Translation: CASSFRLWNEKLFF.